This is a list of T cell receptor beta chains from one sample in a study of T cell responses to AZD1222 COVID-19 vaccine. Using immunoSEQ multiplex PCR, the repertoire was profiled, and TCRdb retains in-frame clones only, with some absent. The table includes fewer than 120,000 clones, roughly 90% detected once. The material was peripheral blood, obtained on day 0 of AZD1222 vaccination. The receptors derive from an adult in good health. Both conserved end residues are trimmed from each CDR3. The D gene is left open where the match is weak.

v_call: TRBV28
j_call: TRBJ2-7
d_call: TRBD2
cdr3_aa: ATIAGGTYEQY

v_call: TRBV5-1
j_call: TRBJ1-1
d_call: -
cdr3_aa: ASTSQGMNTEAF

v_call: TRBV3-1/TRBV3-2
j_call: TRBJ2-5
d_call: -
cdr3_aa: ASSQAPLLRVQETQY

v_call: TRBV5-5
j_call: TRBJ1-5
d_call: -
cdr3_aa: ASSGGTPYSNQPQH

v_call: TRBV5-1
j_call: TRBJ2-7
d_call: -
cdr3_aa: ASSSGTLSHEQY

v_call: TRBV4-2
j_call: TRBJ2-3
d_call: TRBD1
cdr3_aa: ASSLERTGPNTDTQY

v_call: TRBV7-9
j_call: TRBJ2-7
d_call: TRBD1
cdr3_aa: ASTPDRSAMEQY

v_call: TRBV11-2
j_call: TRBJ1-4
d_call: -
cdr3_aa: ASSRSTVTTNEKLF

v_call: TRBV5-1
j_call: TRBJ2-1
d_call: -
cdr3_aa: ASSLVTGPEQF

v_call: TRBV14
j_call: TRBJ1-1
d_call: -
cdr3_aa: ASSGQLNTEAF

v_call: TRBV30
j_call: TRBJ1-5
d_call: TRBD1
cdr3_aa: AWSHGTGNQPQH

v_call: TRBV5-1
j_call: TRBJ2-7
d_call: -
cdr3_aa: ASSLGSAAYEQY

v_call: TRBV5-6
j_call: TRBJ1-2
d_call: -
cdr3_aa: ASSLVNIAPDYGYT

v_call: TRBV5-1
j_call: TRBJ1-3
d_call: -
cdr3_aa: ASSSSARVENTIY

v_call: TRBV6-1
j_call: TRBJ2-7
d_call: -
cdr3_aa: ASSDVGGTISYEQY

v_call: TRBV2
j_call: TRBJ2-3
d_call: -
cdr3_aa: ASIRERTDTQY

v_call: TRBV27
j_call: TRBJ1-6
d_call: -
cdr3_aa: ASSLGGVGTNSYNSPLH

v_call: TRBV4-2
j_call: TRBJ1-6
d_call: -
cdr3_aa: ASSPPRAGMGSPLH

v_call: TRBV6-5
j_call: TRBJ2-3
d_call: TRBD1
cdr3_aa: ASRDRTSTDTQY

v_call: TRBV9
j_call: TRBJ1-1
d_call: -
cdr3_aa: ASSPSVRRTEAF

v_call: TRBV6-5
j_call: TRBJ1-3
d_call: -
cdr3_aa: ASISGNTIY

v_call: TRBV6-5
j_call: TRBJ1-2
d_call: TRBD1
cdr3_aa: ASRRQGAVYGYT

v_call: TRBV30
j_call: TRBJ2-2
d_call: -
cdr3_aa: AWMGITGELF

v_call: TRBV4-2
j_call: TRBJ2-7
d_call: -
cdr3_aa: ASSQDRGEQY

v_call: TRBV30
j_call: TRBJ1-5
d_call: -
cdr3_aa: AWSVTTESQPQH

v_call: TRBV7-9
j_call: TRBJ2-2
d_call: -
cdr3_aa: ASSWGMDFFRGEAGELF

v_call: TRBV27
j_call: TRBJ1-6
d_call: TRBD1
cdr3_aa: ASSRDSRSPLH

v_call: TRBV5-1
j_call: TRBJ2-2
d_call: -
cdr3_aa: ASSLENRMAGELF

v_call: TRBV10-3
j_call: TRBJ2-2
d_call: TRBD2
cdr3_aa: AIESRGDTGELF

v_call: TRBV4-1
j_call: TRBJ1-4
d_call: -
cdr3_aa: ASSQSARIGEKLF

v_call: TRBV12-3/TRBV12-4
j_call: TRBJ1-1
d_call: -
cdr3_aa: ASSRGSYEAF

v_call: TRBV19
j_call: TRBJ1-5
d_call: -
cdr3_aa: ASSSSQGLWPQH

v_call: TRBV18
j_call: TRBJ1-1
d_call: TRBD1
cdr3_aa: ASSPPGTGVPNTEAF

v_call: TRBV24-1
j_call: TRBJ2-2
d_call: TRBD2
cdr3_aa: ATSDHSGGITGELF

v_call: TRBV6-5
j_call: TRBJ1-2
d_call: TRBD1
cdr3_aa: ASSPRQGANGYT

v_call: TRBV29-1
j_call: TRBJ2-3
d_call: -
cdr3_aa: SVVLIGVTDTQY

v_call: TRBV6-5
j_call: TRBJ2-7
d_call: -
cdr3_aa: ASSKPSSGSYEQY

v_call: TRBV10-1
j_call: TRBJ1-2
d_call: TRBD1
cdr3_aa: ASSESRTGSGGYT

v_call: TRBV6-6
j_call: TRBJ2-7
d_call: TRBD1
cdr3_aa: ASSYQDRGPYEQY

v_call: TRBV7-9
j_call: TRBJ1-2
d_call: -
cdr3_aa: ASSRGNNRDGYT

v_call: TRBV18
j_call: TRBJ2-7
d_call: TRBD2
cdr3_aa: ASSPTGLAGANEQY

v_call: TRBV14
j_call: TRBJ1-1
d_call: -
cdr3_aa: ASSPGWGGTEAF

v_call: TRBV7-9
j_call: TRBJ2-5
d_call: -
cdr3_aa: ASRSVSETQY

v_call: TRBV29-1
j_call: TRBJ1-1
d_call: -
cdr3_aa: SVEDPRGLDTEAF

v_call: TRBV25-1
j_call: TRBJ2-1
d_call: TRBD2
cdr3_aa: ASSDPTSGRHNEQF

v_call: TRBV3-1/TRBV3-2
j_call: TRBJ1-6
d_call: TRBD1
cdr3_aa: ASSRQGINSPLH

v_call: TRBV7-7
j_call: TRBJ2-7
d_call: TRBD2
cdr3_aa: ASNGVGLARIYEQY

v_call: TRBV6-6
j_call: TRBJ1-5
d_call: TRBD1
cdr3_aa: ASSLPRPGQVMAGGNQPQH

v_call: TRBV19
j_call: TRBJ2-1
d_call: -
cdr3_aa: ASRRLGNDEQF

v_call: TRBV4-1
j_call: TRBJ1-4
d_call: -
cdr3_aa: ASSQARDTSNEKLF

v_call: TRBV11-2
j_call: TRBJ1-6
d_call: -
cdr3_aa: ASSLRLNPYNSPLH

v_call: TRBV12-5
j_call: TRBJ2-2
d_call: TRBD2
cdr3_aa: ASGSPFLAGGGELF

v_call: TRBV5-1
j_call: TRBJ2-3
d_call: -
cdr3_aa: ASSLGSGGTDTQY